The entry below gives a single T cell receptor (beta chain) sequence along with its context. The antigen is not known. This record belongs to a study of T cell responses to AZD1222 COVID-19 vaccine. Using immunoSEQ multiplex PCR, the repertoire was profiled, and TCRdb retains in-frame clones only, with some absent. Among around 160,000 clones listed, 75% to 85% were seen once. Findings and limits, study-wide: The sample set comprised mostly white British donors with more females, and clonal diversity was possibly underestimated. Spike-specific TCR depth and breadth grew after two AZD1222 doses. Scientists sampled the repertoires only once the peak T cell response had passed. Seropositive AZD1222 recipients at baseline numbered only five or six.

Deletions cut 3 bases from V and 7 bases from J, with 12 bases between. CDR3 size: 14 residues. CDR1 and CDR2 from the germline V gene are KGHSH and LQKENI. The rearrangement links TRBV18 to TRBJ2-2; the D is unclear. The receptor was isolated from an adult in good health. Here the sequenced sample was peripheral blood, taken on day 0 of MenACWY control vaccination. CDR3 DNA: TGTGCCAGCTCACCCTACTCCCGGAACGGGGAGCTGTTTTTT. This translates into CASSPYSRNGELFF.